The 9 T cell receptor beta chains presented below share a single source sample, sequenced in a study of T-cell reconstitution after alpha-beta-depleted transplantation in children. Using unique molecular identifiers, the investigators prepared the TCRbeta library. TCRdb reprocessed the PCR reads with MiXCR, giving one entry per CDR3 protein. The table records fewer than 700,000 distinct CDR3 sequences, around 13% of them present only once. The specimen was PBMCs, mostly from graft donor cells, collected 360 days after TCRalphabeta/CD19-depleted stem cell transplant. These TCRs come from a male patient between 10 and 17 years old who had a stem cell transplant for acute myeloid leukemia, so the T cells may come from the graft donor.

In its sample, this clonotype was seen a few times. V and J are TRBV18 and TRBJ2-1, with a possible D match to TRBD2 (5 bases). Trimming took off 6 bases at V and 6 bases at J, with 12 bases between the two ends. This CDR3 contains 13 residues. Germline V lookup: CDR1 KGHSH, CDR2 LQKENI. CDR3 region: CASSSPRGNEQFF. CDR3 nucleotides: TGTGCCAGCTCTTCACCCCGGGGCAATGAGCAGTTCTTC.

The table lists this clonotype with many counts. The genes are TRBV5-1 and TRBJ2-5; D gene unclear. CDR3 length: 14 residues. Trimming removed 2 bases from V and 3 bases from J, with 11 bases in between. From germline, CDR1 is SGHRS and CDR2 YFSETQ. In DNA, the CDR3 is TGCGCCAGCAGCTTAAACTATCCAGAAGAGACCCAGTACTTC. Its protein product is CASSLNYPEETQYF.

V and J are TRBV7-2 and TRBJ2-1, with a possible D match to TRBD2 (5 bases). The CDR3 extends over 15 amino acids. Looked up from germline, CDR1 is SGHTA and CDR2 is FQGNSA. Trimming took off 6 bases at V and 4 bases at J, with 16 bases between the two ends. This CDR3 reads CASSSLVFRYNEQFF. The CDR3 region has the DNA TGTGCCAGCAGTTCACTAGTTTTCCGATACAATGAGCAGTTCTTC.

CDR3 amino acids: CASSLRGTPTYEQYF. For the CDR3, the DNA is TGTGCCAGCAGTCTTAGGGGGACACCCACCTACGAGCAGTACTTC. V usage is TRBV28 and J usage is TRBJ2-7; D may be TRBD1 (6 bases). The CDR3 is 15 amino acids. With 5 bases removed from V and 2 bases from J, the gap between germline ends came to 16 bases. Germline assignment: CDR1 MDHEN and CDR2 SYDVKM.

This clonotype occurred a few times. The chain joins TRBV7-2 to TRBJ2-1; 7 bases are a match to TRBD2. The V segment lost 6 bases and the J segment 4 bases; nucleotides outside the gene matches: 6. Germline assignment: CDR1 SGHTA and CDR2 FQGNSA. The CDR3 runs 14 residues. The CDR3 spells CASRREQGYNEQFF. In nucleotides, the CDR3 is TGTGCCAGCAGGCGGGAGCAGGGATACAATGAGCAGTTCTTC.

This clonotype was seen many times. CDR3 in amino acids: CASSLNAGSMNTEAFF. The CDR3 DNA reads TGCGCCAGCAGCTTGAACGCTGGCAGTATGAACACTGAAGCTTTCTTT. The chain employs TRBV5-1 and TRBJ1-1; no clear D gene. In germline, CDR1 is SGHRS, CDR2 YFSETQ. Trimming cost V 1 base and J 0 bases, with 13 bases left between them. The CDR3 is 16 residues long.

This clonotype came up a few times. V gene TRBV20-1 combines with J gene TRBJ2-1; TRBD1 might be the D (5 bases). CDR3 size: 13 residues. Trimming pared 2 bases from V and 2 bases from J, leaving 7 bases between. Germline V gives CDR1 DFQATT, CDR2 SNEGSKA (reference sequence). The chain's CDR3 is CSARKDTYNEQFF. For the CDR3, the DNA is TGCAGTGCTAGAAAGGACACCTACAATGAGCAGTTCTTC.

This clonotype was seen more than once but under ten times. The rearrangement links TRBV28 to TRBJ1-1, with D possibly TRBD1 on 6 matching bases. V was trimmed by 3 bases and J by 5 bases, leaving 10 bases between them. Germline V gene data show CDR1 as MDHEN and CDR2 as SYDVKM. The CDR3 totals 13 residues. This chain's CDR3 is CASSFGGQTEAFF. CDR3 in DNA: TGTGCCAGCAGTTTTGGGGGGCAGACTGAAGCTTTCTTT.

This clonotype was observed a few times. V and J are TRBV15 and TRBJ2-1, with 8 bases that match TRBD2. V shed 6 bases, J shed 6 bases, and the junction held 7 bases outside the gene matches. The CDR3 has 14 amino acids. Germline V CDR1 and CDR2: LNHNV, YYDKDF (reference sequence). CDR3 bases: TGTGCCACCAGGGGCAGCGGGAGACCCAATGAGCAGTTCTTC. Translating gives CATRGSGRPNEQFF.